Listed below are T cell receptor beta chains from one sample, sequenced in a study of shared clonotypes between healthy human individuals. Assay: immunoSEQ multiplex PCR; the TCRdb copy retains only in-frame clones and omits some. Of about 730,000 clones in the sample, roughly 72% are singletons; the top ten hold 1.8%. Specimen: memory CD4+ T cells sorted from blood. These receptors were collected from a woman aged 25 to 45 in good health. Each CDR3 is given with its conserved first and last residue. Each record gives: D gene, V gene, J gene, clone size, CDR3 DNA, CDR3 protein. D genes are given only for firm matches. Expanded clones get a size class; other rows say once, few or many, or leave the size out.

>TRBD1|TRBV7-6|TRBJ2-5|-
TGTGCCAGCAGCTTAGCAAGACAGGGCCCGAGTGGGCAGTACTTC
CASSLARQGPSGQYF
>TRBD1|TRBV28|TRBJ2-1|-
TGTGCCAGCAGATCACACGGGACAGGGAGGAATGAGCAGTTCTTC
CASRSHGTGRNEQFF
>TRBD1|TRBV7-9|TRBJ1-2|-
TGTGCCAGCAGCTTACAGACAGGGGGCGACTATGGCTACACCTTC
CASSLQTGGDYGYTF
>-|TRBV12-1|TRBJ2-2|-
TGTGCCAGCAGCTTTGTCAGGCTAGCGGGAGACACCGGGGAGCTGTTTTTT
CASSFVRLAGDTGELFF
>-|TRBV4-1|TRBJ2-3|-
TGCGCCAGCAGCCAAGTCGGCGGGCGCACAGATACGCAGTATTTT
CASSQVGGRTDTQYF
>-|TRBV11-2|TRBJ1-2|-
TGTGCCAGCAGCTTAGGGCAAAACTATGGCTACACCTTC
CASSLGQNYGYTF
>TRBD2|TRBV29-1|TRBJ2-7|-
TGCAGCGTTGGGTACAGCGGGGGTACCTACGAGCAGTACTTC
CSVGYSGGTYEQYF
>TRBD2|TRBV7-8|TRBJ2-2|-
TGTGCCAGCAGCATGACTAGCGGGAGTTCCGGGGAGCTGTTTTTT
CASSMTSGSSGELFF
>TRBD1|TRBV5-1|TRBJ2-3|-
TGCGCCAGCAGCGCGGGACAGGGGGCCCCTAGCACAGATACGCAGTATTTT
CASSAGQGAPSTDTQYF
>-|TRBV6-1|TRBJ1-2|-
TGTGCCAGCAGGGTTAGGTCTGGTGATGGCTACACCTTC
CASRVRSGDGYTF
>-|TRBV18|TRBJ2-7|-
TGTGCCAGCGGCAGGGAGGACGGCCCCTACGAGCAGTACTTC
CASGREDGPYEQYF
>TRBD2|TRBV28|TRBJ2-5|-
TGTGCCAGCAGCCCGGGACTAGTCGTTAGAGGGCGAAGGGAGGTGCAGTACTTC
CASSPGLVVRGRREVQYF
>TRBD1|TRBV15|TRBJ2-1|-
TGTGCCACCAGCAGAGGACAGGGAAACTACAATGAGCAGTTCTTC
CATSRGQGNYNEQFF
>-|TRBV5-1|TRBJ2-7|-
TGCGCCAGCAGCTTGGAGGGTCGGGGTGTGCGCGAGCAGTACTTC
CASSLEGRGVREQYF
>TRBD1|TRBV5-1|TRBJ1-1|-
TGCGCCAGCAGCTTTACGGACAGGGTAGGGTCTGAAGCTTTCTTT
CASSFTDRVGSEAFF
>TRBD1|TRBV19|TRBJ2-3|many
TGTGCCAGTAGTATCGGTACAGGGGCCACAGATACGCAGTATTTT
CASSIGTGATDTQYF
>-|TRBV4-1|TRBJ1-3|-
TGCGCCAGCAGCCAAGTAGGGGGAAACACCATATATTTT
CASSQVGGNTIYF
>TRBD2|TRBV19|TRBJ2-2|-
TGTGCCAGTAGTAGGACTAGCGGGACCGGGGAGCTGTTTTTT
CASSRTSGTGELFF
>-|TRBV6-1|TRBJ1-5|-
TGTGCCAGCAGTGAAGTCGGCAGGGGCAATCAGCCCCAGCATTTT
CASSEVGRGNQPQHF
>-|TRBV28|TRBJ2-5|-
TGTGCCAGCAGTGCGAGGGGGAGTCAAGAGACCCAGTACTTC
CASSARGSQETQYF
>TRBD1|TRBV2|TRBJ2-7|-
TGTGCCAGCAGTGGACAGGGGGTCGAGCAGTACTTC
CASSGQGVEQYF
>-|TRBV11-2|TRBJ2-1|-
TGTGCCAGCAGCCAGATCGGGTCTTACAATGAGCAGTTCTTC
CASSQIGSYNEQFF
>TRBD1|TRBV30|TRBJ2-3|-
TGTGCCTGGAGTCGAGACAGGGTGGGAGATACGCAGTATTTT
CAWSRDRVGDTQYF
>TRBD2|TRBV27|TRBJ2-7|-
TGTGCCAGCAGTCCCGAGCGGGGCTCCTCCTACGAGCAGTACTTC
CASSPERGSSYEQYF
>-|TRBV7-6|TRBJ2-7|few
TGTGCCAGCAGCTTAGTGAACGGCGAGCAGTACTTC
CASSLVNGEQYF
>-|TRBV18|TRBJ2-5|-
TGTGCCAGCTCAAAATCGGGAACAGGGACTATCCAAGAGACCCAGTACTTC
CASSKSGTGTIQETQYF
>-|TRBV5-1|TRBJ2-4|-
TGCGCCAGCAGCTCGGGCTCCGAGATTGCAAACATTCAGTACTTC
CASSSGSEIANIQYF
>-|TRBV29-1|TRBJ1-5|-
TGCAGCGTTGGCTCCGGGGATAGCAATCAGCCCCAGCATTTT
CSVGSGDSNQPQHF
>TRBD2|TRBV27|TRBJ2-7|-
TGTGCCAGCAGTTTCCAGCGGGAATTCGAGCAGTACTTC
CASSFQREFEQYF
>TRBD1|TRBV7-2|TRBJ2-7|-
TGTGCCAGCAGCTACCCGGGACAGGGGATCGGCGAGCAGTACTTC
CASSYPGQGIGEQYF
>TRBD1|TRBV5-1|TRBJ1-4|once
TGCGCCAGCAGCCGACAACAGGGGACTAATGAAAAACTGTTTTTT
CASSRQQGTNEKLFF
>-|TRBV6-6|TRBJ2-3|-
TGTGCCAGCAGCACTAGGGGCACAGATACGCAGTATTTT
CASSTRGTDTQYF
>TRBD1|TRBV6-5|TRBJ1-2|-
TGTGCCAGCAGGTCCCTGACAGGGAGGGATGGCTACACCTTC
CASRSLTGRDGYTF
>-|TRBV4-1|TRBJ2-5|once
TGCGCCAGCAGCCAAGTCGGACAGTCCCATTCGACCCAGTACTTC
CASSQVGQSHSTQYF
>-|TRBV7-2|TRBJ2-4|-
TGTGCCAGCAGCTTAGATCGACAGAGTGCTAAAGCCATTCAGTACTTC
CASSLDRQSAKAIQYF
>TRBD1|TRBV6-5|TRBJ1-5|-
TGTGCCAGCAGTTACTCGAGACAGGGGACTCAGCCCCAGCATTTT
CASSYSRQGTQPQHF
>-|TRBV29-1|TRBJ2-5|-
TGCAGCGCCCGACCTGGGGAGACCCAGTACTTC
CSARPGETQYF
>-|TRBV27|TRBJ1-2|-
TGTGCCAGCAGATCTAACTATGGCTACACCTTC
CASRSNYGYTF
>-|TRBV28|TRBJ2-4|-
TGTGCCAGCAGTTTTGCGGGGACCGGGGGCAAAAACATTCAGTACTTC
CASSFAGTGGKNIQYF
>-|TRBV7-2|TRBJ2-5|-
TGTGCCAGCAGCTTAAGCCATCAAGAGACCCAGTACTTC
CASSLSHQETQYF
>TRBD1|TRBV11-3|TRBJ2-7|-
TGTGCCAGCAGCTTCCGGGACAGCTTCTACGAGCAGTACTTC
CASSFRDSFYEQYF